What follows are 11 T cell receptor beta chains derived from one specimen sequenced in a study of cytomegalovirus exposure and HLA in healthy donors. The PCR was carried out with 60 Vbeta primers and 13 Jbeta primers. Sequencing was performed with immunoSEQ multiplex PCR; in TCRdb, only in-frame clones are kept and a portion is missing. The sample holds about 120,000 clones, 55% to 75% seen once. The specimen sequenced was PBMCs. The receptors were sampled from a woman in her 40s in good health and CMV-seropositive.

The chain has TRBV19 and TRBJ1-1; D remains ambiguous. Deletions cut 5 bases from V and 1 base from J, with 8 bases between. Germline CDR1 and CDR2: LNHDA and SQIVND (reference sequence). The CDR3 is 13 residues long. CDR3 region: CASSGPANTEAFF. CDR3 in DNA: TGTGCCAGTAGTGGCCCCGCGAACACTGAAGCTTTCTTT.

The chain combines TRBV19 with TRBJ1-2; possibly TRBD1 for D (6 bases). V lost 7 bases to trimming and J lost 7 bases, with 19 bases between them. CDR3 length: 14 residues. Germline-derived CDR1 and CDR2 are LNHDA and SQIVND (reference sequence). The CDR3 DNA reads TGTGCCAGTACCTTGGGACAACGTGTGGGTGGCTACACCTTC. This gives the protein CASTLGQRVGGYTF.

The count of this clone is one. The V and J genes are TRBV7-2 and TRBJ2-5, with D perhaps matching TRBD1 (5 bases). The CDR3 has 15 amino acids. Trimming took 5 bases from V and 1 from J, leaving 14 bases between them. Germline V lookup: CDR1 SGHTA, CDR2 FQGNSA. The CDR3: CASSPFTGVQETQYF. CDR3 in DNA: TGTGCCAGCAGCCCCTTCACAGGAGTCCAAGAGACCCAGTACTTC.

The chain recombines TRBV4-1 with TRBJ1-1; D is uncertain. Germline lookup yields CDR1 MGHRA and CDR2 YSYEKL. Deletions cut 0 bases from V and 2 bases from J, with 7 bases between. There are 14 residues in the CDR3. The CDR3 sequence: CASSQEEDNTEAFF. The CDR3 DNA is TGCGCCAGCAGCCAAGAGGAGGATAACACTGAAGCTTTCTTT.

The chain links TRBV5-1 to TRBJ2-3; 10 bases are shared with TRBD2. Germline loops: CDR1 SGHRS, CDR2 YFSETQ. The V segment lost 4 bases and the J segment 2 bases; nucleotides outside the gene matches: 7. The CDR3 runs 16 residues. CDR3 DNA sequence: TGCGCCAGCAGCATAAGACTAGCGGGCTACACAGATACGCAGTATTTT. This gives the protein CASSIRLAGYTDTQYF.

The rearrangement joins TRBV5-6 to TRBJ2-7; D gene ambiguous. Germline assignment: CDR1 SGHDT and CDR2 YYEEEE. CDR3 length: 15 residues. Trimming removed 1 base from V and 0 bases from J, with 11 bases in between. The CDR3 DNA reads TGTGCCAGCAGCTTGCGCAGACGGAGCTCCTACGAGCAGTACTTC. Translated, it gives CASSLRRRSSYEQYF.

This clone was recorded a few times. V and J are TRBV9 and TRBJ2-7; 10 bases match TRBD2. V trimming: 0 bases; J trimming: 0 bases; junction bases outside the gene matches: 15. Per germline, CDR1 SGDLS and CDR2 YYNGEE. CDR3 length equals 20 residues. Here the CDR3 reads CASSVGGASGGLDSSYEQYF. DNA for the CDR3: TGTGCCAGCAGCGTAGGCGGGGCTAGCGGGGGCCTAGATAGCTCCTACGAGCAGTACTTC. The whole variable domain, remainder taken from reference TRBV9 and TRBJ2-7, is DSGVTQTPKHLITATGQRVTLRCSPRSGDLSVYWYQQSLDQGLQFLIQYYNGEERAKGNILERFSAQQFPDLHSELNLSSLELGDSALYFCASSVGGASGGLDSSYEQYFGPGTRLTVT.

As to this clone: The junction departs from germline at one end; a sequencing error may be responsible. This CDR3 is CASSRQGFGETQYF. The CDR3 bases are TGTGCTAGCAGCCGACAGGGTTTTGGTGAGACCCAGTACTTC. This chain joins TRBV7-7 and TRBJ2-5; 7 nucleotides match TRBD1. The CDR3 is 14 amino acids. Germline V CDR1 and CDR2: SSHAT, FNYEAQ (reference sequence).

The chain has TRBV7-2 and TRBJ1-2; D is undetermined. This CDR3 contains 12 residues. With 4 bases removed from V and 7 bases from J, the gap between germline ends came to 10 bases. Germline V lookup: CDR1 SGHTA, CDR2 FQGNSA. The CDR3 sequence: CASSYGGGGYTF. DNA of the CDR3: TGTGCCAGCAGCTATGGAGGTGGTGGCTACACCTTC. The full variable domain, completed using reference TRBV7-2 and TRBJ1-2, is GAGVSQSPSNKVTEKGKDVELRCDPISGHTALYWYRQSLGQGLEFLIYFQGNSAPDKSGLPSDRFSAERTGGSVSTLTIQRTQQEDSAVYLCASSYGGGGYTFGSGTRLTVV.

As concerns this clone: This same CDR3 is encoded by further DNA sequences in the sample. The chain carries TRBV18 and TRBJ1-2; 8 positions match TRBD1. The germline gives CDR1 KGHSH, CDR2 LQKENI. This CDR3 is built from 14 residues. With 2 bases clipped from V and 4 bases from J, the junction kept 3 bases outside the gene matches. CDR3 sequence (DNA): TGTGCCAGCTCACCAGGACAGGGACTCTATGGCTACACCTTC. The encoded protein is CASSPGQGLYGYTF.

In this sample, this clone turned up a few times. V and J are TRBV11-2 and TRBJ2-1, with 8 bases matching TRBD2. Germline V lookup: CDR1 SGHAT, CDR2 FQNNGV. The V segment lost 1 base and the J segment 4 bases; nucleotides outside the gene matches: 3. The CDR3 loop spans 15 amino acids. The CDR3 coding sequence is TGTGCCAGCAGCTTAGGTAGCGGGGCATACAATGAGCAGTTCTTC. It encodes CASSLGSGAYNEQFF. Full variable domain (outside the CDR3, taken from reference TRBV11-2 and TRBJ2-1): EAGVAQSPRYKIIEKRQSVAFWCNPISGHATLYWYQQILGQGPKLLIQFQNNGVVDDSQLPKDRFSAERLKGVDSTLKIQPAKLEDSAVYLCASSLGSGAYNEQFFGPGTRLTVL.